Sequencing of this T cell receptor beta chain was carried out in a study of T-cell memory formation after mild COVID-19. Study information: The study found TCR clusters largely donor specific.

MiXCR was run by TCRdb on the 5' RACE reads, yielding one entry per CDR3 protein. The table shows around 300,000 distinct CDR3 sequences, with roughly an eighth occurring only once. Material for sequencing was PBMCs or a T cell subset sorted from them (not recorded which). The sequence was obtained from a man between 18 and 35 years old who had mild COVID-19 (a few samples of this study predate the infection). Cell type and time point are not known.

DNA of the CDR3: TGTGCCAGCAGTTACCGCAGGGATTCGATGTACGAGCAGTACTTC. This encodes CASSYRRDSMYEQYF. The V and J genes are TRBV6-6 and TRBJ2-7; D may be TRBD1 (5 bases). Germline V gene lookup returns CDR1 MNHNY and CDR2 SVGAGI (reference sequence). Deletions cut 2 bases from V and 4 bases from J, with 15 bases between. CDR3 length equals 15 residues.